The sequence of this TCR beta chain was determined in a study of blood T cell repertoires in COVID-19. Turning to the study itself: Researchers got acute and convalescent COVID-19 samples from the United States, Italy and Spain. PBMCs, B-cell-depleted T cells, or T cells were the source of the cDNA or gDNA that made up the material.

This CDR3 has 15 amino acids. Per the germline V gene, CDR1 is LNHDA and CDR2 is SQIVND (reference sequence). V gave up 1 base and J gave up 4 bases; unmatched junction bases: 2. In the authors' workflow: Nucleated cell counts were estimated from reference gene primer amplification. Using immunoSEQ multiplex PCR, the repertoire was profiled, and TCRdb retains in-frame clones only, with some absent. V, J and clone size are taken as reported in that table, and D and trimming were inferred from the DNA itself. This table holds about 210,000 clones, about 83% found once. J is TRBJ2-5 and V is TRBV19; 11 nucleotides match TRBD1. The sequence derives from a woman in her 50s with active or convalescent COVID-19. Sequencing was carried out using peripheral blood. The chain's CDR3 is CASSIGGQGAETQYF. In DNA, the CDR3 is TGTGCCAGTAGTATAGGAGGACAGGGGGCAGAGACCCAGTACTTC.